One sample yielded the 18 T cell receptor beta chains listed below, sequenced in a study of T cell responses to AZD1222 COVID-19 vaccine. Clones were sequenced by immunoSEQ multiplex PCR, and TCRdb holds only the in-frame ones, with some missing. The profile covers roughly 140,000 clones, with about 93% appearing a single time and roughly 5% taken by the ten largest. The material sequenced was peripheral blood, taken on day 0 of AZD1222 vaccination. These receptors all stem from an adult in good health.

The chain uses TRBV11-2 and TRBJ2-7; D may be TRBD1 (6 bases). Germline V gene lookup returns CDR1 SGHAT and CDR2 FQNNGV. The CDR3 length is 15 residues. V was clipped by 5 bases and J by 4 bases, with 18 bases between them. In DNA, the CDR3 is TGTGCCAGCAGCACCCGACAGGATAGGCAATACGAGCAGTACTTC. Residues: CASSTRQDRQYEQYF.

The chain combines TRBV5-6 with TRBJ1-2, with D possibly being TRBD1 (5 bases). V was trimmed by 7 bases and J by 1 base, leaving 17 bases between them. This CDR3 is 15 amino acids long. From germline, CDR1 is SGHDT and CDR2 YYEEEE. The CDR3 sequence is CASGIRDRSNYGYTF. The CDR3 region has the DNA TGTGCCAGCGGAATCCGAGACAGAAGTAACTATGGCTACACCTTC.

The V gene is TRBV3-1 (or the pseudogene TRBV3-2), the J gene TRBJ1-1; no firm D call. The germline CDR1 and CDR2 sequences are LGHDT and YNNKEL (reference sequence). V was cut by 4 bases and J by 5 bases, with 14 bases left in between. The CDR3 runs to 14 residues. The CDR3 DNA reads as TGTGCCAGCAGCCCGCTCCACTTGGGAACTGAAGCTTTCTTT. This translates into CASSPLHLGTEAFF.

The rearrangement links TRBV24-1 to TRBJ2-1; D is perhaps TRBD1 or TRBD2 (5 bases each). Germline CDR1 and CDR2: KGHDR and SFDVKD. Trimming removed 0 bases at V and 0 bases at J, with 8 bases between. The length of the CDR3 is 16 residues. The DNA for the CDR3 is TGTGCCACCAGTGATTTGGAGGGGCACTCCTACAATGAGCAGTTCTTC. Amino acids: CATSDLEGHSYNEQFF.

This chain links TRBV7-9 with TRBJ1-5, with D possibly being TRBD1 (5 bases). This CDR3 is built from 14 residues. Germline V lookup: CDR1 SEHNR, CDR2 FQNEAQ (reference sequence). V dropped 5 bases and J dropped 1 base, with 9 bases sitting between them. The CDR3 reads CASSRGVSNQPQHF. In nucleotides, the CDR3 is TGTGCCAGCAGCAGGGGTGTGAGCAATCAGCCCCAGCATTTT. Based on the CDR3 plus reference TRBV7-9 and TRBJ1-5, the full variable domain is DTGVSQNPRHKITKRGQNVTFRCDPISEHNRLYWYRQTLGQGPEFLTYFQNEAQLEKSRLLSDRFSAERPKGSFSTLEIQRTEQGDSAMYLCASSRGVSNQPQHFGDGTRLSIL.

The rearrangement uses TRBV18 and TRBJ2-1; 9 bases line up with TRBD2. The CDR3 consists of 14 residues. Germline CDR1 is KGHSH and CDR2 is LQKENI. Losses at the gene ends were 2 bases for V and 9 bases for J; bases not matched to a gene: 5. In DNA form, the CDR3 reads TGTGCCAGCTCACCAGGCGGGAGGGCAACTGAGCAGTTCTTC. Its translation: CASSPGGRATEQFF.

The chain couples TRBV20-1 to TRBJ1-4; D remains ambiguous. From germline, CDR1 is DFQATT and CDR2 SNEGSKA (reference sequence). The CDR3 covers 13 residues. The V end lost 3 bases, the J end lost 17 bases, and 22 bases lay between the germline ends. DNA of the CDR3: TGCAGTGCTAGTCACACCGGGTCCACGCTCAGTTTTTTT. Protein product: CSASHTGSTLSFF.

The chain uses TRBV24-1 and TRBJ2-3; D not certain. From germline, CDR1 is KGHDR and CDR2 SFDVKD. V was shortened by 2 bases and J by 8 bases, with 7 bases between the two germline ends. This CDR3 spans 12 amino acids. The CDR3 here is CATSDWRGTQYF. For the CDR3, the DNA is TGTGCCACCAGTGATTGGAGAGGTACGCAGTATTTT.

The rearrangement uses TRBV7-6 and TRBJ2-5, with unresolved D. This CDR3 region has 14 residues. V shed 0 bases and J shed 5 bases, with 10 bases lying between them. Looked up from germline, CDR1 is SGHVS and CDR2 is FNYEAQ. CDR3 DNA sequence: TGTGCCAGCAGCTTAGCGATTGGGATGGAGACCCAGTACTTC. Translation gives CASSLAIGMETQYF.

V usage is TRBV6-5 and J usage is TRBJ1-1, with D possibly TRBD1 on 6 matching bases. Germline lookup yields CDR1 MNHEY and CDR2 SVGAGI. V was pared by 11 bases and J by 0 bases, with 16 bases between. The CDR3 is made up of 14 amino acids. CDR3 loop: CAVVPGHLNTEAFF. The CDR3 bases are TGTGCCGTAGTACCGGGACACTTGAACACTGAAGCTTTCTTT.

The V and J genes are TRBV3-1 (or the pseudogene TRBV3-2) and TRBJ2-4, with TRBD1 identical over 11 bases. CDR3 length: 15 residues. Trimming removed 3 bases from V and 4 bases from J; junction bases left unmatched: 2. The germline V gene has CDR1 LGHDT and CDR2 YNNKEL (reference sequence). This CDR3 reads CASSQGTGGKNIQYF. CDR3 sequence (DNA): TGTGCCAGCAGCCAGGGGACAGGGGGAAAAAACATTCAGTACTTC.

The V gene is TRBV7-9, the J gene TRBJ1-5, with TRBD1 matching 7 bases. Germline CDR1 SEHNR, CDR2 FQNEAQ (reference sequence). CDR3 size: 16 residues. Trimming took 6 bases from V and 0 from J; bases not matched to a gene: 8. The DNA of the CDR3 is TGTGCCAGCAGTTCGGACAGGCCCAATAGCAATCAGCCCCAGCATTTT. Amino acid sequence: CASSSDRPNSNQPQHF.

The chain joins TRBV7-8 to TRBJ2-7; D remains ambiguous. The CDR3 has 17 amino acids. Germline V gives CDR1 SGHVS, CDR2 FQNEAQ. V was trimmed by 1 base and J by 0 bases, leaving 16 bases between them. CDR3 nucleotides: TGTGCCAGCAGCTTAGTTCGGCAGGCCGATCGCTCCTACGAGCAGTACTTC. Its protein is CASSLVRQADRSYEQYF.

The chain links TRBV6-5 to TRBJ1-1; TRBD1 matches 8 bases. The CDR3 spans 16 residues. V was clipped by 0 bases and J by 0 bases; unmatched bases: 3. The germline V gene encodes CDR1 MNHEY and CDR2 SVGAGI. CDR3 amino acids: CASSYSGQVMNTEAFF. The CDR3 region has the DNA TGTGCCAGCAGTTACTCGGGACAGGTGATGAACACTGAAGCTTTCTTT.

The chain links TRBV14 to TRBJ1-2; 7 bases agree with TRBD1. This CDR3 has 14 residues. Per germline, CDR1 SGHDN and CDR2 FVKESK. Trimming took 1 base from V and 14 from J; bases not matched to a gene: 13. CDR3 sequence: CASSQGVGTAGRTF. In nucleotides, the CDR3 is TGTGCCAGCAGCCAAGGGGTCGGGACAGCCGGGCGAACCTTC.

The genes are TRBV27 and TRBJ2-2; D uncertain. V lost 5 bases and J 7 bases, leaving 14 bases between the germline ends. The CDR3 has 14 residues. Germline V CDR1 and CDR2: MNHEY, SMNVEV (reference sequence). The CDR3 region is CASSGLALHGELFF. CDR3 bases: TGTGCCAGCAGTGGGTTGGCCCTCCACGGGGAGCTGTTTTTT.

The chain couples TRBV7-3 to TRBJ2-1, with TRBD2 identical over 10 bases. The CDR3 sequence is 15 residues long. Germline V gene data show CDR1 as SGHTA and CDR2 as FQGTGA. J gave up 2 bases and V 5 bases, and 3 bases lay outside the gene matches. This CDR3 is CASSRGTSAYNEQFF. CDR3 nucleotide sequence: TGTGCCAGCAGCCGCGGGACTAGCGCCTACAATGAGCAGTTCTTC. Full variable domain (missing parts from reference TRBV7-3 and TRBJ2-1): GAGVSQTPSNKVTEKGKYVELRCDPISGHTALYWYRQSLGQGPEFLIYFQGTGAADDSGLPNDRFFAVRPEGSVSTLKIQRTERGDSAVYLCASSRGTSAYNEQFFGPGTRLTVL.

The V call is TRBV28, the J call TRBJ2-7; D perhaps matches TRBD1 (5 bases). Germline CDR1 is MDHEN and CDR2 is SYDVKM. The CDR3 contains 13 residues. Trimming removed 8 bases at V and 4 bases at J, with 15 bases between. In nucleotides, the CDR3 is TGTGCCAGCCACCAGGGCTCCTTATACGAGCAGTACTTC. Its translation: CASHQGSLYEQYF.